Detailed here is one TCR beta chain. This record belongs to a study of blood T cell repertoires in COVID-19. The overall study: COVID-19 samples collected from the United States, Italy and Spain covered acute and convalescent phases. Nucleic acid was either cDNA or gDNA, and it came from T cells, B-cell-depleted T cells, or PBMCs.

Original handling: For nucleated cells, counts were estimated from reference gene primer amplification. This table comes from immunoSEQ multiplex PCR, and its TCRdb copy is limited to in-frame clones, with some not included. V, J and clone size are those of that table, while D and trimming were read from the DNA. There are 210,000 or so clones in the sample; 80% occur only once, and about 7% lies in the top ten. Researchers sorted participants into cohorts using their self-reported clinical history. The sequenced sample was PBMCs or T cells enriched from blood (not recorded which). The sequence was obtained from a woman aged 35 to 49 with acute COVID-19.

The DNA for the CDR3 is TGTGCCAGCAGTTACTCCCGGTTGAACTATGGCTACACCTTC. This encodes CASSYSRLNYGYTF. This chain uses TRBV6-5 with TRBJ1-2; D gene unclear. CDR3 size: 14 residues. V was pared by 0 bases and J by 2 bases, with 7 bases between. Germline CDR1 and CDR2: MNHEY and SVGAGI.